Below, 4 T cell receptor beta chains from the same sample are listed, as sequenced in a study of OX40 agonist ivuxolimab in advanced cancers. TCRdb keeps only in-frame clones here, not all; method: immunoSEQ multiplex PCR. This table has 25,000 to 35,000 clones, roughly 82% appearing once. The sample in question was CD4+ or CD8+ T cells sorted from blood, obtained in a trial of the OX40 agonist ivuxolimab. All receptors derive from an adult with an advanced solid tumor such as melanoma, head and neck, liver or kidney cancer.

The CDR3 reads CASSVGTGADGNTIYF. CDR3 in DNA: TGTGCCAGCAGCGTGGGGACAGGGGCCGATGGAAACACCATATATTTT. The chain has TRBV9 and TRBJ1-3; 10 nucleotides agree with TRBD1. Germline loops: CDR1 SGDLS, CDR2 YYNGEE. With V trimmed by 2 bases and J by 3 bases, 5 bases remained unmatched. CDR3 length equals 16 residues.

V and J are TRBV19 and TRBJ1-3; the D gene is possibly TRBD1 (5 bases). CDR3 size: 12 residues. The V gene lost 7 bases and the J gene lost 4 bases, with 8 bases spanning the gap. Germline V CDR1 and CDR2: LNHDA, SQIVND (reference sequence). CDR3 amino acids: CASKQAGNTIYF. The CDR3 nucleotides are TGTGCCAGTAAACAGGCCGGAAACACCATATATTTT.

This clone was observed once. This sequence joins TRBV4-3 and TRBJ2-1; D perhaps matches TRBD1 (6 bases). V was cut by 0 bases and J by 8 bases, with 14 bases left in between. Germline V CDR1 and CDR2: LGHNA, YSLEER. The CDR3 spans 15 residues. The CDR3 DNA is TGCGCCAGCAGCCAAGAATGGGGAAGGGGGTATGAGCAGTTCTTC. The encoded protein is CASSQEWGRGYEQFF.

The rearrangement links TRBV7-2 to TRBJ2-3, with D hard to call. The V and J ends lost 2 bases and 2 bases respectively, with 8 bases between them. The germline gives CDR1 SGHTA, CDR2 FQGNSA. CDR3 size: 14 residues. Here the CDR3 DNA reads TGTGCCAGCAGCTTATTTTCGAACACAGATACGCAGTATTTT. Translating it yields CASSLFSNTDTQYF. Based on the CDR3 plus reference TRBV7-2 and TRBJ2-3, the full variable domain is GAGVSQSPSNKVTEKGKDVELRCDPISGHTALYWYRQSLGQGLEFLIYFQGNSAPDKSGLPSDRFSAERTGGSVSTLTIQRTQQEDSAVYLCASSLFSNTDTQYFGPGTRLTVL.